One and the same sample provided the 21 T cell receptor beta chains below, sequenced in a study of blood T cells in healthy people across ages (dated by TCRdb to between 2014 and 2017). Libraries were made using 5' RACE. Data came from an Illumina HiSeq 2500. A second roughly 7 to 12 cycle PCR used a sample-barcoded 5' primer and a J-beta primer mix. The public reads were reprocessed in TCRdb via fastp at Q25 and MiXCR, keeping in-frame beta chains. Each entry merges the rows of one CDR3 protein and shows their most common DNA and genes. This sample gives 790,000 or so distinct CDR3 sequences in total; around 50% of them show up just once. The ten largest account for over 15% of the sample. The specimen sequenced was blood. These receptors came from an elderly man in good health.

There are a few counts of this clonotype. The CDR3 region is CSASRREQFF. The CDR3 coding sequence is TGCAGTGCTAGTCGGAGGGAACAGTTCTTC. The chain has TRBV20-1 and TRBJ2-1; D is perhaps TRBD2 (6 bases). Trimming took 3 bases from V and 13 from J, leaving 10 bases between them. The CDR3 covers 10 residues. Germline V lookup: CDR1 DFQATT, CDR2 SNEGSKA (reference sequence).

This chain connects TRBV6-6 to TRBJ2-7; TRBD1 matches 8 bases. The J call could be wrong; TRBJ2-5 is a better fit for the DNA end. CDR1 is MNHNY, CDR2 SVGAGI, per germline (reference sequence). This CDR3 contains 13 residues. The CDR3 spells CASTNRGTETQYF. The CDR3 DNA is TGTGCCAGCACGAACAGGGGGACAGAGACCCAGTACTTC.

This clonotype was picked up one time. V and J are TRBV27 and TRBJ1-6; D gene ambiguous. There are 13 residues in the CDR3. V shed 7 bases and J shed 6 bases, with 10 bases lying between them. In germline, CDR1 is MNHEY, CDR2 SMNVEV (reference sequence). The CDR3 region is CASKVRINSPLHF. DNA of the CDR3: TGTGCCAGCAAAGTCAGGATTAATTCACCCCTCCACTTT.

The J gene is TRBJ2-3, the V gene TRBV5-1; D is possibly TRBD1 (6 bases). This CDR3 has 18 residues. V gave up 1 base and J gave up 0 bases, with 18 bases separating them. Germline CDR1 reads SGHRS; CDR2 reads YFSETQ. The CDR3 sequence: CASSLRGRQVTSTDTQYF. CDR3 DNA: TGCGCCAGCAGCTTGAGGGGGAGACAGGTAACGAGCACAGATACGCAGTATTTT.

The rearrangement joins TRBV28 to TRBJ2-7, with TRBD1 matching 9 bases. The CDR3 spans 14 residues. Germline V CDR1 and CDR2: MDHEN, SYDVKM. J lost 6 bases, V lost 2 bases, and 5 bases had no gene match. The CDR3 DNA follows: TGTGCCAGCAGTTTACCCCACAGGGGGCTCGAGCAGTACTTC. Translating gives CASSLPHRGLEQYF. Filled out from reference TRBV28 and TRBJ2-7, the complete variable domain reads DVKVTQSSRYLVKRTGEKVFLECVQDMDHENMFWYRQDPGLGLRLIYFSYDVKMKEKGDIPEGYSVSREKKERFSLILESASTNQTSMYLCASSLPHRGLEQYFGPGTRLTVT.

This clonotype was detected only once. V gene TRBV7-8 combines with J gene TRBJ1-2; D remains ambiguous. The length of the CDR3 is 14 residues. The V and J ends lost 4 bases and 6 bases respectively, with 15 bases between them. Per the germline V gene, CDR1 is SGHVS and CDR2 is FQNEAQ. The CDR3 loop reads CASSSTSGENGYTF. The CDR3 DNA sequence: TGTGCCAGCAGCTCCACCTCGGGAGAAAATGGCTACACCTTC.

On this clonotype: A much larger clonotype is one base distant, so this may be a read error. The CDR3 coding sequence is TGTGCCAGCAGTTTTACTAGCGGGGTTAGAACAGATACGCAGTATTTT. Translating it yields CASSFTSGVRTDTQYF. The gene calls are TRBV12-3 or TRBV12-4 and TRBJ2-3; 10 bases are shared with TRBD2. CDR3 length equals 16 residues. After removal of 3 bases from V and 3 bases from J, the junction contained 6 bases not matched to a gene.

V and J are TRBV12-3 or TRBV12-4 and TRBJ1-5, with TRBD1 identical over 11 bases. CDR3 length equals 15 residues. V shed 3 bases and J 6 bases; nucleotides not matched to a gene: 4. This CDR3 reads CASSLRTGGSQPQHF. The CDR3 nucleotides are TGTGCCAGCAGTTTGAGGACAGGGGGCAGTCAGCCCCAGCATTTT.

This chain links TRBV11-2 with TRBJ2-7, with D possibly being TRBD1 or TRBD2 (5 bases each). The CDR3 is made up of 11 amino acids. V lost 1 base, J lost 12 bases, and 10 bases lay in between. Germline CDR1 SGHAT, CDR2 FQNNGV. Here the CDR3 reads CASSLGGALYF. The CDR3 nucleotides read TGTGCCAGCAGCTTAGGAGGGGCTCTGTACTTC.

J is TRBJ1-5 and V is TRBV27; 7 bases line up with TRBD1. Trimming cost V 5 bases and J 5 bases; bases outside gene matches: 6. This CDR3 has 14 amino acids. Germline V gene sequence: CDR1 MNHEY, CDR2 SMNVEV (reference sequence). In nucleotides, the CDR3 is TGTGCCAGCAGTACGACAGGGCGGGATCAGCCCCAGCATTTT. Translating it yields CASSTTGRDQPQHF.

The chain carries TRBV5-1 and TRBJ2-7; D is possibly TRBD2 (5 bases). Germline CDR1 is SGHRS and CDR2 is YFSETQ. This CDR3 region has 13 residues. The germline V and J ends were trimmed by 0 bases and 5 bases, with 9 bases remaining between them. This chain's CDR3 is CASSLDPGNEQYF. The CDR3, as DNA: TGCGCCAGCAGCTTGGATCCGGGAAACGAGCAGTACTTC.

CDR3 in DNA: TGTGCCAGCTCACCCACCCGGGACAGGAGGAACACTGAAGCTTTCTTT. It is translated as CASSPTRDRRNTEAFF. The rearrangement joins TRBV18 to TRBJ1-1, with 8 nucleotides matching TRBD1. This CDR3 is 16 amino acids long. After removal of 3 bases from V and 1 base from J, the junction contained 7 bases not matched to a gene. Germline V lookup: CDR1 KGHSH, CDR2 LQKENI.

The chain uses TRBV12-3 or TRBV12-4 and TRBJ1-2; TRBD1 is a possible D gene (6 bases). The V gene lost 4 bases and the J gene lost 7 bases, with 16 bases spanning the gap. The CDR3 spans 14 residues. This CDR3 reads CASSSLGGGAGYTF. The CDR3 bases are TGTGCCAGCAGTTCGTTAGGGGGAGGTGCTGGCTACACCTTC.

This clonotype has just a few counts. The V call is TRBV2, the J call TRBJ2-5; D not certain. The CDR3 spans 13 residues. The V end was cut by 0 bases, the J end by 7 bases, with 9 bases between. Germline loops: CDR1 SNHLY, CDR2 FYNNEI. CDR3 sequence reads: CASSEARRGTQYF. In DNA, the CDR3 is TGTGCCAGCAGTGAAGCGCGCCGCGGGACCCAGTACTTC. Complete variable domain (other parts from reference TRBV2 and TRBJ2-5): EPEVTQTPSHQVTQMGQEVILRCVPISNHLYFYWYRQILGQKVEFLVSFYNNEISEKSEIFDDQFSVERPDGSNFTLKIRSTKLEDSAMYFCASSEARRGTQYFGPGTRLLVL.

J is TRBJ2-7 and V is TRBV12-3 or TRBV12-4; D assignment may be TRBD1 or TRBD2 (5 bases each). This CDR3 spans 12 amino acids. Trimming pared 7 bases from V and 7 bases from J, leaving 14 bases between. CDR3 sequence reads: CASTRGRGEQYF. Written as DNA, the CDR3 is TGTGCCAGCACCCGGGGCCGCGGGGAGCAGTACTTC.

The rearrangement links TRBV12-3 or TRBV12-4 to TRBJ2-3; 10 positions agree with TRBD2. V was clipped by 5 bases and J by 4 bases; unmatched bases: 6. The CDR3 covers 15 residues. The CDR3 is CASSQAGGGADTQYF. As DNA, the CDR3 is TGTGCCAGCAGTCAAGCGGGAGGGGGCGCAGATACGCAGTATTTT.

This chain links TRBV5-6 with TRBJ2-1; 7 nucleotides match TRBD2. Losses at the gene ends were 4 bases for V and 6 bases for J; bases not matched to a gene: 7. This CDR3 has 14 amino acids. Germline assignment: CDR1 SGHDT and CDR2 YYEEEE. The CDR3 loop is CASSRRESLNEQFF. In DNA, the CDR3 is TGTGCCAGCAGCCGGCGGGAGAGTCTCAATGAGCAGTTCTTC.

The rearrangement joins TRBV6-5 to TRBJ2-1; 7 bases line up with TRBD2. The junction had 12 bases not matched to a gene; V was cut back by 6 bases and J by 4 bases. Germline-derived CDR1 and CDR2 are MNHEY and SVGAGI. This CDR3 has 16 residues. The CDR3: CASRLTAGKGYNEQFF. The CDR3 coding sequence is TGTGCCAGCAGACTAACAGCGGGAAAGGGGTACAATGAGCAGTTCTTC.

The CDR3 spells CASSFAGLRGETQYF. In DNA form, the CDR3 reads TGTGCCAGCAGTTTTGCGGGGCTGAGGGGGGAGACCCAGTACTTC. This sequence joins TRBV28 and TRBJ2-5, with D possibly called TRBD1 or TRBD2 (6 bases each). The V end was cut by 3 bases, the J end by 5 bases, with 16 bases between. The germline V gene has CDR1 MDHEN and CDR2 SYDVKM. The CDR3 is 15 residues long. Full variable domain (outside the CDR3, taken from reference TRBV28 and TRBJ2-5): DVKVTQSSRYLVKRTGEKVFLECVQDMDHENMFWYRQDPGLGLRLIYFSYDVKMKEKGDIPEGYSVSREKKERFSLILESASTNQTSMYLCASSFAGLRGETQYFGPGTRLLVL.

The genes are TRBV20-1 and TRBJ2-5, with D maybe TRBD2 (6 bases). The CDR3 loop spans 16 amino acids. Trimming removed 6 bases at V and 5 bases at J, with 25 bases between. CDR1 and CDR2 (germline): DFQATT, SNEGSKA (reference sequence). The CDR3 sequence is CSAAPHRGGAGETQYF. The CDR3 DNA reads as TGCAGTGCGGCCCCCCATCGTGGAGGGGCAGGGGAGACCCAGTACTTC.

The chain carries TRBV29-1 and TRBJ1-3, with TRBD1 as a possible D gene (5 bases). The CDR3 is made up of 13 amino acids. Trimming pared 3 bases from V and 4 bases from J, leaving 10 bases between. Per germline, CDR1 SQVTM and CDR2 ANQGSEA. CDR3 sequence: CSVEPGRGNTIYF. CDR3 bases: TGCAGCGTTGAGCCAGGGCGGGGAAACACCATATATTTT.